This T cell receptor beta chain was recovered during a study of beta chain features in type 1 diabetes. Study-wide results and limits: Insertions were fewer and deletions more numerous at VDJ junctions in type 1 diabetes patients. Type 1 diabetes patients had TCRB CDR3s that were shorter (moderately but significantly so) in all four CD4+ subsets.

Reverse transcription of all isolated RNA meant that expressed TCRB transcripts were sequenced. Sequencing was performed with immunoSEQ multiplex PCR; in TCRdb, only in-frame clones are kept and a portion is missing. The top ten clones hold about 0.02% of a sample with under 900,000 clones, around a sixth of them seen once. By way of CD45RO/CCR7/CD25/CD127/CD95/CD27, the CD4+ regulatory, stem cell-like memory, central memory and naive cells were sorted. Every sorted population was more than 95% pure. Per germline, CDR1 LNHDA and CDR2 SQIVND (reference sequence). The CDR3 has 15 amino acids. Between the trimmed V and J ends, which lost 5 bases and 8 bases, there was a span of 19 bases. As concerns this clone: Its antigen is not known.

Specimen: naive CD4+ T cells from blood. This chain uses TRBV19 with TRBJ2-1; maybe TRBD2 (6 bases). The source of this sequence is a woman between 18 and 29 years old in good health. The CDR3 DNA reads as TGTGCCAGTAGTGTCGGGACTCCCCGAAGGGATGAGCAGTTCTTC. Translated, it gives CASSVGTPRRDEQFF.